A single TCR beta chain is shown here with its context. No antigen is known for it. The sample is drawn from a study of cytomegalovirus exposure and HLA in healthy donors. General study points: Reportedly, diagnosis of cytomegalovirus status by the classifier showed high specificity and sensitivity. Earlier findings revealed that most TCR beta V segments proved productive either about 87% or about 30% of the time. Researchers catalogued over 150 TCR beta chains as cytomegalovirus-associated.

Regarding donors, all were healthy bone marrow donors. V was pared by 0 bases and J by 4 bases, with 8 bases of the junction left unmatched. The V gene's germline CDR1 is LNHNV and CDR2 YYDKDF (reference sequence). The CDR3 totals 17 residues. PCR primers comprised 60 Vbeta and 13 Jbeta primers. Method: immunoSEQ multiplex PCR; TCRdb's copy keeps in-frame clones and lacks some. The data show about 200,000 clones, roughly 73% seen once. The chain uses TRBV15 and TRBJ1-5; 8 bases are shared with TRBD1. The sample taken for sequencing was PBMCs. The sequence was collected from a woman in her 30s in good health and CMV-seronegative. The CDR3 sequence is CATSRDPGQGGNQPQHF. CDR3 sequence (DNA): TGTGCCACCAGCAGAGATCCCGGACAGGGAGGAAATCAGCCCCAGCATTTT.